This T cell receptor beta chain was profiled in a study of blood T cell repertoires in COVID-19. About the research overall: The origin of the acute and convalescent COVID-19 samples was the United States, Italy and Spain.

Germline CDR1 WSHSY, CDR2 SAAADI. V lost 7 bases to trimming and J lost 8 bases, with 20 bases between them. The CDR3 is made up of 14 amino acids. Method: immunoSEQ multiplex PCR; TCRdb's copy keeps in-frame clones and lacks some. The sample includes about 88,000 clones, under 90% of them seen just once. The source material was peripheral blood. The source of this sequence is a woman in her 70s with acute or convalescent COVID-19. The gene calls are TRBV10-2 and TRBJ1-2; D is perhaps TRBD1 (5 bases). This CDR3 reads CASTSRDSPAGYTF. The CDR3 DNA is TGCGCCAGCACCTCAAGGGACTCCCCGGCCGGCTACACCTTC.